This T cell receptor (beta chain) was profiled in a study of neoadjuvant anti-PD-1 for oral cavity cancer. Turning to the study itself: Patients without progression received a fourth nivolumab dose around day 43, then surgical resection on days 50-56.

The time point denotes: after neoadjuvant nivolumab, at surgical resection. The CDR3 consists of 17 residues. Looked up from germline, CDR1 is KGHSH and CDR2 is LQKENI. On this clone: Relative to the germline gene, one junction end is altered; a read error may explain this.

The data were produced by immunoSEQ multiplex PCR, yet TCRdb's version contains in-frame clones alone and is incomplete. The sample includes about 15,000 clones, 35% to 50% seen only once; the top ten take about 39%. The material sequenced was tumor tissue, taken after nivolumab (anti-PD-1) treatment. V usage is TRBV18 and J usage is TRBJ2-1; TRBD1 matches 9 bases. The receptor's source is a person aged 40 to 85 with oral cavity squamous cell carcinoma. CDR3 in DNA: TGTGCCAGCTCACCAGGGCATCGGGACAGGGCGTACATTGAGCAGTTCTTC. Translation: CASSPGHRDRAYIEQFF.